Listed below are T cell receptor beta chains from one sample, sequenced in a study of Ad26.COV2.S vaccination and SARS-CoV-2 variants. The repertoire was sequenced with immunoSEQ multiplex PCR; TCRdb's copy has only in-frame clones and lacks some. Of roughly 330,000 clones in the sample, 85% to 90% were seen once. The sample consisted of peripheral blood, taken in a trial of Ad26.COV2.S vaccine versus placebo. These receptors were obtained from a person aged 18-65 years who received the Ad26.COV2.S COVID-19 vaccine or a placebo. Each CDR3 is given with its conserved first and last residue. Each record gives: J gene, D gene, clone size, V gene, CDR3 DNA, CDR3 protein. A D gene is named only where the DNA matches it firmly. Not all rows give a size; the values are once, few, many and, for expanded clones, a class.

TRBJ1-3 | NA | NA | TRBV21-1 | TGTGCCAGCAGGCAAGGACACGCCACCTCCCTTGGCTCTGGAAACACCATATATTTT | CASRQGHATSLGSGNTIYF
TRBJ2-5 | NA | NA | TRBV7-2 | TGTGCCAGCAGCCTGCCGGGGTACCAAGAGACCCAGTACTTC | CASSLPGYQETQYF
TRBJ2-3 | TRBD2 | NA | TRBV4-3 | TGCGCCAGCAGCCTAGGACTAGCCTCAGATACGCAGTATTTT | CASSLGLASDTQYF
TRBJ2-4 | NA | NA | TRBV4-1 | TGCGCCAGCAGCCAGGTAGGACAAGAAAACATTCAGTACTTC | CASSQVGQENIQYF
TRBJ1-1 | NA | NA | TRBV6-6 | TGTGCCAGCAGCCCTGACAGGCCTTTTGCTTTCTTT | CASSPDRPFAFF
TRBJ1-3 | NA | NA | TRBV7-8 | TGTGCCAGCAGCCAATACGGAAACACCATATATTTT | CASSQYGNTIYF
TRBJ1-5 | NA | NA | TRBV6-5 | TGTGCCAGCGAAGGACAATCCACCGGACATTTT | CASEGQSTGHF
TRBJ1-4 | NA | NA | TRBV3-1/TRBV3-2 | TGTGCCAGCAGCCAAGATGGACAGCTTCTGTTTTTT | CASSQDGQLLFF
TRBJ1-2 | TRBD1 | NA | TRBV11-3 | TGTGCCAGCAGCGTCGACAGGGGGCCACGAACAAATAACTATGGCTACACCTTC | CASSVDRGPRTNNYGYTF
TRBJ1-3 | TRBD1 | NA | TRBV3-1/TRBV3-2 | TGTGCCAGCAGCCAAGTGACAGGGACGGGAAACACCATATATTTT | CASSQVTGTGNTIYF
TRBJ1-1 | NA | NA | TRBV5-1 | TGCGCCAGCAGCGTCGGGACTCCGAACACTGAAGCTTTCTTT | CASSVGTPNTEAFF
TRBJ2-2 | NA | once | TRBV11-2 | TGTGCCAGCAGACCGGGGGAGGCGGGAACTGCGGCTGACACCGGGGAGCTGTTTTTT | CASRPGEAGTAADTGELFF
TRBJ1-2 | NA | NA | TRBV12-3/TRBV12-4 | TGTGCCAGTTATGAATCGGGGGTGCATGGCTACACCTTC | CASYESGVHGYTF
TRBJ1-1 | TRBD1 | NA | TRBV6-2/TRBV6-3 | TGTGCCAGCAGTTCGCGGCAGGGGGCAGGTTCGGGTATTGAAGCTTTCTTT | CASSSRQGAGSGIEAFF
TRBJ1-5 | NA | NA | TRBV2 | TGTGCCAGCAGCGCAAATAATCAGCCCCAGCATTTT | CASSANNQPQHF
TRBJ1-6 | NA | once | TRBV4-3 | TGCGCCAGCAGCAATAATTCACCCCTCCACTTT | CASSNNSPLHF
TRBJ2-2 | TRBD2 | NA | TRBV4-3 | TGCGCCAGCAGCCCCTGGACTAGCGGGGACGGGGAGCTGTTTTTT | CASSPWTSGDGELFF
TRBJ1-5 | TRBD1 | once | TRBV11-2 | TGTGCCAGCAGCTTCGGGGGGACAGGCAATCAGCCCCAGCATTTT | CASSFGGTGNQPQHF
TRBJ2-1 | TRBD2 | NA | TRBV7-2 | TGTGCCAGCAGCCTAGCGGGGGTATACAATGAGCAGTTCTTC | CASSLAGVYNEQFF
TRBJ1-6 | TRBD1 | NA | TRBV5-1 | TGCGCCAGCAGCGTCTCATCGGGACAGGTTAATTCACCCCTCCACTTT | CASSVSSGQVNSPLHF
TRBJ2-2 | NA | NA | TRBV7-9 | TGTGCCAGCAGCTTAGAAATCTCCGGGGAGCTGTTTTTT | CASSLEISGELFF
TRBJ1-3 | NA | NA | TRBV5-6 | TGTGCCAGCAGCTCCCCGAGCATCTCTGGAAACACCATATATTTT | CASSSPSISGNTIYF
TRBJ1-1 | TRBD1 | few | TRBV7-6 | TGTGCCAGCAGCGCCGGACAGGGGGAAGCTTTCTTT | CASSAGQGEAFF
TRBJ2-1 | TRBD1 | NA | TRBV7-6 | TGTGCCAGCAGCTTAGCGCCGGCAGGGGGCCTCTCCTACAATGAGCAGTTCTTC | CASSLAPAGGLSYNEQFF
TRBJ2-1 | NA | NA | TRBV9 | TGTGCCAGCAGCGGGCTGACTAGTGCCAATGAGCAGTTCTTC | CASSGLTSANEQFF
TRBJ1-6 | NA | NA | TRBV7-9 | TGTGCCAGCAGCTTAGAGTTCAAGAATTCACCCCTCCACTTT | CASSLEFKNSPLHF
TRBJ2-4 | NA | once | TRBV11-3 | TGTGCCAGCAGCATACGGACCGCGGCCAAAAACATTCAGTACTTC | CASSIRTAAKNIQYF
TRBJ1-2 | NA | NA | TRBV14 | TGTGCCAGCAGCCAAGTGGAGGCTTTTGGAGGCTACACCTTC | CASSQVEAFGGYTF
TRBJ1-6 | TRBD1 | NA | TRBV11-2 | TGTGCCAGCAGCTTAGATCTTTGGGACAGGCCTAATTCACCCCTCCACTTT | CASSLDLWDRPNSPLHF
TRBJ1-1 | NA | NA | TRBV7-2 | TGTGCCAGCAGCCCGCCTGGACTGAACACTGAAGCTTTCTTT | CASSPPGLNTEAFF
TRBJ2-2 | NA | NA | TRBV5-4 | TGTGCCAGCAGCCCACCGAGAAGGGGGAAGAACACCGGGGAGCTGTTTTTT | CASSPPRRGKNTGELFF
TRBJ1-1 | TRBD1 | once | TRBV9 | TGTGCCAGCAGCGACCGGGACAGATTGAACACTGAAGCTTTCTTT | CASSDRDRLNTEAFF
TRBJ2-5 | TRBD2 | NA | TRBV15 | TGTGCCACCAGCAGAGAGTTATCGGCGGGGGGACAAGAGACCCAGTACTTC | CATSRELSAGGQETQYF
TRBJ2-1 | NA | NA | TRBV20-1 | TGCAGTGCTAGTAAGACGGGGATCAATGAGCAGTTCTTC | CSASKTGINEQFF
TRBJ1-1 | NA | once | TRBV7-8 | TGTGCCAGCAGCTTAGTTGACATCAACACTGAAGCTTTCTTT | CASSLVDINTEAFF
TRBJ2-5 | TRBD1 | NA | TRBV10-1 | TGCGCCAGCAGTGGACAGGGTCAAGAGACCCAGTACTTC | CASSGQGQETQYF
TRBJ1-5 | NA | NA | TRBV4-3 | TGCGCCAGCAGCCAAGATGTAGGGACACGAGTGCGCAATCAGCCCCAGCATTTT | CASSQDVGTRVRNQPQHF